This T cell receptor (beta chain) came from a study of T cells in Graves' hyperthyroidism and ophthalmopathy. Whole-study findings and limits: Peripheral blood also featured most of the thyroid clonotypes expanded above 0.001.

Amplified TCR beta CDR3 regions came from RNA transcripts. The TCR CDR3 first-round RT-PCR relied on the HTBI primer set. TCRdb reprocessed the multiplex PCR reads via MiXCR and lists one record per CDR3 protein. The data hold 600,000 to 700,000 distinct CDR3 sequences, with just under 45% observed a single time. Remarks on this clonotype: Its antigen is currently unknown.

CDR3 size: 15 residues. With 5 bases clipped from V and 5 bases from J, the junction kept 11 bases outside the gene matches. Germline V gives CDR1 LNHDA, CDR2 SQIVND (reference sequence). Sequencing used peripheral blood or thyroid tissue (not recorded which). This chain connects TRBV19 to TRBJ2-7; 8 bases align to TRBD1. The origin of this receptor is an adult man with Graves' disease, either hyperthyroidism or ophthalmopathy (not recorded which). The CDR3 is CASSPNRQGTHEQYF. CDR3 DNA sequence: TGTGCCAGTAGTCCCAACCGACAGGGGACCCACGAGCAGTACTTC.